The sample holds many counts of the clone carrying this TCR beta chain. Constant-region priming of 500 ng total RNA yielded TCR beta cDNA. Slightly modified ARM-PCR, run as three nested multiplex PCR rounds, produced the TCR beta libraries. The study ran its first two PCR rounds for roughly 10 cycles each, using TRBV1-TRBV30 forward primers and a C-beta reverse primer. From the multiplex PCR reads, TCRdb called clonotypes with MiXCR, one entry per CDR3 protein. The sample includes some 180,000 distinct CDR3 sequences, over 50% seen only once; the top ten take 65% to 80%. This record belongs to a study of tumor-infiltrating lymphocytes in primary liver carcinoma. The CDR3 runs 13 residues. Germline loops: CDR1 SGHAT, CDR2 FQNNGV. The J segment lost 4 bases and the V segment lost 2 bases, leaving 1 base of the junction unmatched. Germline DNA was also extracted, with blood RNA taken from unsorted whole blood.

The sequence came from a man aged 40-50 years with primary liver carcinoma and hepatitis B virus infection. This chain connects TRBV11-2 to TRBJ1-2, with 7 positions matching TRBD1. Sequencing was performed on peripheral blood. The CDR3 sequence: CASSLRDSYGYTF. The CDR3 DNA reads TGTGCCAGCAGCTTACGGGACAGCTATGGCTACACCTTC.